The 24 T cell receptor beta chains below all came from one sample that was sequenced in a study of blood T cell repertoires in COVID-19. The protocol was immunoSEQ multiplex PCR, while the TCRdb copy is restricted to in-frame clones and leaves out a portion. This table holds approximately 50,000 clones, approximately 82% found once. Sequenced input: peripheral blood. The source of these receptors is a human donor in a cohort sampled during active COVID-19.

This rearrangement joins TRBV29-1 to TRBJ2-2, with 14 bases fitting TRBD2. CDR3 size: 16 residues. In germline, CDR1 is SQVTM, CDR2 ANQGSEA. The J segment lost 2 bases and the V segment lost 7 bases, leaving 6 bases of the junction unmatched. CDR3 region: CSARTSGRTNTGELFF. In DNA, the CDR3 is TGCAGCGCACGGACTAGCGGGAGGACCAACACCGGGGAGCTGTTTTTT.

This clone came up a few times. The rearrangement joins TRBV2 to TRBJ1-5, with TRBD1 as a possible D gene (6 bases). The V end was cut by 6 bases, the J end by 3 bases, with 12 bases between. Germline-derived CDR1 and CDR2 are SNHLY and FYNNEI. The length of the CDR3 is 14 residues. The CDR3 nucleotides are TGTGCCAGCAGGGACAGCTCCACCAATCAGCCCCAGCATTTT. Translating gives CASRDSSTNQPQHF.

The chain combines TRBV30 with TRBJ2-7; 7 bases align to TRBD1. V dropped 3 bases and J dropped 3; count of bases not matched to a gene: 8. CDR1 GTSNPN and CDR2 SVGIG come from the germline V gene (reference sequence). The CDR3 runs to 14 residues. The CDR3 DNA sequence: TGTGCCTGGAGGGCGGACAGGCCCAACTACGAGCAGTACTTC. This gives the protein CAWRADRPNYEQYF. Supplemented by reference TRBV30 and TRBJ2-7, the full variable domain reads SQTIHQWPATLVQPVGSPLSLECTVEGTSNPNLYWYRQAAGRGLQLLFYSVGIGQISSEVPQNLSASRPQDRQFILSSKKLLLSDSGFYLCAWRADRPNYEQYFGPGTRLTVT.

The rearrangement links TRBV7-8 to TRBJ2-1; 7 positions agree with TRBD2. The length of the CDR3 is 16 residues. Germline V gene lookup returns CDR1 SGHVS and CDR2 FQNEAQ. V shed 5 bases and J 7 bases; nucleotides not matched to a gene: 14. The CDR3, as DNA: TGTGCCAGCAGCATTAGTTTGGCGGGAGTAGCGAATGAGCAGTTCTTC. Translating it yields CASSISLAGVANEQFF.

This chain joins TRBV11-2 and TRBJ2-5; 14 bases agree with TRBD2. V shed 4 bases, J shed 4 bases, and the junction held 5 bases outside the gene matches. Germline lookup yields CDR1 SGHAT and CDR2 FQNNGV. This CDR3 region has 16 residues. CDR3 in DNA: TGTGCCAGCAGCTGGGGACTAGCGGGAGATGGAGAGACCCAGTACTTC. Translated, it gives CASSWGLAGDGETQYF.

The genes are TRBV9 and TRBJ1-1; a weak D match, TRBD1 (6 bases). Germline V CDR1 and CDR2: SGDLS, YYNGEE. Trimming removed 3 bases at V and 0 bases at J, with 9 bases between. The CDR3 is 14 amino acids. Here the CDR3 reads CASSAGQLNTEAFF. The CDR3 coding sequence is TGTGCCAGCAGCGCCGGACAGCTGAACACTGAAGCTTTCTTT.

The chain has TRBV6-5 and TRBJ2-5; maybe TRBD2 (6 bases). V was cut by 3 bases and J by 5 bases, with 10 bases left in between. Germline CDR1 is MNHEY and CDR2 is SVGAGI. The CDR3 contains 13 residues. The DNA of the CDR3 is TGTGCCAGCAGTTATCGGAGGGCGGAGACCCAGTACTTC. Protein: CASSYRRAETQYF.

This clone was seen once. This sequence joins TRBV7-9 and TRBJ2-4, with TRBD2 identical over 14 bases. Germline V gene data show CDR1 as SEHNR and CDR2 as FQNEAQ (reference sequence). The CDR3 consists of 17 residues. Trimming removed 6 bases from V and 3 bases from J; junction bases left unmatched: 7. CDR3 coding DNA: TGTGCCAGCAGGGAGGGACTAGCGGGAGAGGACAAAAACATTCAGTACTTC. It is translated as CASREGLAGEDKNIQYF. Drawing the rest from reference TRBV7-9 and TRBJ2-4, the complete variable domain is DTGVSQNPRHKITKRGQNVTFRCDPISEHNRLYWYRQTLGQGPEFLTYFQNEAQLEKSRLLSDRFSAERPKGSFSTLEIQRTEQGDSAMYLCASREGLAGEDKNIQYFGAGTRLSVL.

The chain employs TRBV9 and TRBJ2-2; D may be TRBD1 (6 bases). The CDR3 is 16 residues long. The germline CDR1 and CDR2 sequences are SGDLS and YYNGEE. V was shortened by 0 bases and J by 4 bases, with 13 bases between the two germline ends. CDR3 sequence reads: CASSVAAQGGTGELFF. The DNA for the CDR3 is TGTGCCAGCAGCGTAGCTGCACAGGGTGGCACCGGGGAGCTGTTTTTT.

V is TRBV7-2 and J is TRBJ1-2, with TRBD1 identical over 10 bases. CDR1 SGHTA and CDR2 FQGNSA come from the germline V gene. With 4 bases clipped from V and 8 bases from J, the junction kept 4 bases outside the gene matches. CDR3 length: 13 amino acids. CDR3 sequence reads: CASSSGQGNGYTF. CDR3 coding DNA: TGTGCCAGCAGCTCGGGACAGGGGAACGGCTACACCTTC.

The chain has TRBV7-3 and TRBJ1-6; D is ambiguous. V was clipped by 2 bases and J by 7 bases, with 15 bases between them. The CDR3 loop spans 16 amino acids. Germline V gene data show CDR1 as SGHTA and CDR2 as FQGTGA. CDR3 in DNA: TGTGCCAGCAGCTTACGGGCAAAGGGCGGGAATTCACCCCTCCACTTT. Translated, it gives CASSLRAKGGNSPLHF.

The rearrangement links TRBV21-1 to TRBJ1-5; the table's D call of TRBD1 was not tested on the DNA. TRBV21-1 is shown as a pseudogene. The CDR3 consists of 16 residues. CDR3 DNA: TGTGCCAGAAGCAAAGTTGGGACAGGAGGGTATCAGCCCCAGCATTTT. Encoded protein: CARSKVGTGGYQPQHF.

V and J are TRBV30 and TRBJ2-7, with a weak D call TRBD2 (6 bases). This CDR3 is built from 14 residues. Germline V gene lookup returns CDR1 GTSNPN and CDR2 SVGIG (reference sequence). With 1 base removed from V and 0 bases from J, the gap between germline ends came to 10 bases. The CDR3 region has the DNA TGTGCCTGGAGTGGCAATAGCGGCTCCTACGAGCAGTACTTC. Translated, it gives CAWSGNSGSYEQYF.

This clone was observed once. The chain carries TRBV7-9 and TRBJ2-1, with 7 bases lining up with TRBD2. V shed 5 bases and J 7 bases; nucleotides not matched to a gene: 11. The germline V gene encodes CDR1 SEHNR and CDR2 FQNEAQ (reference sequence). This CDR3 has 15 amino acids. CDR3 nucleotide sequence: TGTGCCAGCAGCGTCCAAGGAGGACTAGAGAATGAGCAGTTCTTC. Translated: CASSVQGGLENEQFF.

CDR3 in amino acids: CATSRDWANEQFF. The CDR3, as DNA: TGTGCCACCAGCAGAGATTGGGCCAATGAGCAGTTCTTC. The chain recombines TRBV15 with TRBJ2-1; D is unclear. Germline CDR1 LNHNV, CDR2 YYDKDF (reference sequence). V was trimmed by 0 bases and J by 6 bases, leaving 6 bases between them. The CDR3 is made up of 13 amino acids.

This chain's CDR3 is CASSLATGGTEAFF. CDR3 sequence (DNA): TGTGCCAGCAGCTTAGCGACAGGGGGCACTGAAGCTTTCTTT. The V gene is TRBV11-2, the J gene TRBJ1-1; TRBD1 matches at 9 bases. J lost 4 bases, V lost 1 base, and 1 base had no gene match. This CDR3 spans 14 amino acids. Germline V gene sequence: CDR1 SGHAT, CDR2 FQNNGV.

The chain joins TRBV10-1 to TRBJ2-2; D may be TRBD2 (5 bases). This CDR3 has 13 amino acids. Trimming cost V 6 bases and J 2 bases, with 7 bases left between them. Germline values: CDR1 WNHNN, CDR2 SYGVQD (reference sequence). The CDR3 bases are TGCGCCAGCAGCACTAGAAACACCGGGGAGCTGTTTTTT. Amino acid sequence: CASSTRNTGELFF.

The chain employs TRBV11-2 and TRBJ2-3; 9 bases line up with TRBD2. Trimming removed 0 bases from V and 3 bases from J; junction bases left unmatched: 4. Looked up from germline, CDR1 is SGHAT and CDR2 is FQNNGV. The length of the CDR3 is 16 residues. CDR3 residues: CASSLDGLAGTDTQYF. CDR3 coding DNA: TGTGCCAGCAGCTTAGATGGGCTAGCGGGGACAGATACGCAGTATTTT.

Only a few counts were recorded for this clone. The V and J genes are TRBV28 and TRBJ1-5, with 9 bases fitting TRBD1. V lost 7 bases, J lost 4 bases, and 5 bases stayed unmatched. Germline CDR1 reads MDHEN; CDR2 reads SYDVKM. The length of the CDR3 is 14 residues. CDR3 in amino acids: CASTPGQGNQPQHF. The CDR3 DNA reads as TGTGCCAGCACCCCGGGACAGGGAAATCAGCCCCAGCATTTT. Full variable domain (rest looked up from reference TRBV28 and TRBJ1-5): DVKVTQSSRYLVKRTGEKVFLECVQDMDHENMFWYRQDPGLGLRLIYFSYDVKMKEKGDIPEGYSVSREKKERFSLILESASTNQTSMYLCASTPGQGNQPQHFGDGTRLSIL.

This chain joins TRBV5-1 and TRBJ2-3; D is unresolved. Germline CDR1 SGHRS, CDR2 YFSETQ. V was cut by 4 bases and J by 6 bases, with 18 bases left in between. The length of the CDR3 is 15 residues. The CDR3 nucleotides read TGCGCCAGCAGCCCCACCCTGGCACCCTCGGATACGCAGTATTTT. The encoded protein is CASSPTLAPSDTQYF.

The chain employs TRBV5-8 and TRBJ1-3; TRBD1 agrees at 9 bases. The V segment lost 2 bases and the J segment 5 bases; nucleotides outside the gene matches: 5. The CDR3 runs to 15 residues. Per germline, CDR1 SGHTS and CDR2 YDEGEE. CDR3 DNA sequence: TGTGCCAGCAGCTTCTTGGGACAGGGAAGAAACACCATATATTTT. Translation: CASSFLGQGRNTIYF.

J is TRBJ2-7 and V is TRBV19, with D maybe TRBD2 (7 bases). Germline V gene sequence: CDR1 LNHDA, CDR2 SQIVND (reference sequence). The CDR3 loop spans 14 amino acids. Trimming pared 3 bases from V and 4 bases from J, leaving 13 bases between. For the CDR3, the DNA is TGTGCCAGTAGTATGCGGGGGCTAGCGTACGAGCAGTACTTC. Protein: CASSMRGLAYEQYF.

V gene TRBV7-2 combines with J gene TRBJ1-4, with 8 nucleotides matching TRBD1. V was pared by 1 base and J by 7 bases, with 14 bases of the junction left unmatched. Germline CDR1 SGHTA, CDR2 FQGNSA. This CDR3 has 18 residues. As DNA, the CDR3 is TGTGCCAGCAGCTTAGTTGGCAGGGGGCGCGTAGAGCGTGAAAAACTGTTTTTT. It specifies CASSLVGRGRVEREKLFF.

The V and J genes are TRBV6-2 or TRBV6-3 and TRBJ2-7; 7 nucleotides match TRBD1. V lost 0 bases, J lost 7 bases, and 12 bases stayed unmatched. CDR1 and CDR2 from the germline V gene are MNHEY and SVGEGT. The length of the CDR3 is 16 residues. This chain's CDR3 is CASSYSRTGLPGEQYF. In DNA, the CDR3 is TGTGCCAGCAGTTACTCACGGACAGGACTGCCTGGGGAGCAGTACTTC.